One sample yielded the 11 T cell receptor beta chains listed below, sequenced in a study of blood T cell repertoires in COVID-19. TCRdb's copy holds only in-frame clones and misses some; the assay was immunoSEQ multiplex PCR. The sample records about 190,000 clones, nearly 90% being singletons. The sequenced material came from peripheral blood. The receptors stem from a man aged 50-59 years with acute or convalescent COVID-19.

The chain uses TRBV14 and TRBJ2-2; 9 bases fit TRBD1. After removal of 4 bases from V and 0 bases from J, the junction contained 6 bases not matched to a gene. The germline gives CDR1 SGHDN, CDR2 FVKESK. The CDR3 has 17 amino acids. The DNA for the CDR3 is TGTGCCAGCAGCCGCGGACAGGGGAACGCGAACACCGGGGAGCTGTTTTTT. It codes for CASSRGQGNANTGELFF.

CDR3 bases: TGTGCCAGCAGGGTCCCCCACAGGGTTGGTCACGAGCAGTACGTC. Translated: CASRVPHRVGHEQYV. The J gene is TRBJ2-7, the V gene TRBV7-8; maybe TRBD1 (6 bases). The ends were cut back, 6 bases at V and 5 bases at J, with 20 bases in the middle. The CDR3 runs 15 residues. Germline V gene sequence: CDR1 SGHVS, CDR2 FQNEAQ.

This clone was seen only once. The rearrangement links TRBV6-5 to TRBJ1-4, with D possibly TRBD1 on 6 matching bases. Trimming stripped 0 bases from V and 8 bases from J, with 10 bases between. Looked up from germline, CDR1 is MNHEY and CDR2 is SVGAGI. The CDR3 contains 14 residues. This CDR3 reads CASSYSGGGEKLFF. The CDR3, as DNA: TGTGCCAGCAGTTACTCAGGGGGGGGAGAAAAACTGTTTTTT.

The rearrangement joins TRBV6-5 to TRBJ1-5, with 11 nucleotides matching TRBD1. The V gene's germline CDR1 is MNHEY and CDR2 SVGAGI. Trimming took 6 bases from V and 3 from J; bases not matched to a gene: 4. CDR3 size: 15 residues. The CDR3 region is CASSRGQGVNQPQHF. CDR3 coding DNA: TGTGCCAGCAGCCGGGGACAGGGGGTCAATCAGCCCCAGCATTTT.

The chain is built from TRBV10-3 and TRBJ1-2, with 9 positions matching TRBD1. This CDR3 has 14 residues. Germline V CDR1 and CDR2: ENHRY, SYGVKD. The V gene end was trimmed by 4 bases and the J gene end by 7 bases; junction bases not matched to a gene: 7. The CDR3 is CAISGDREGGGYTF. The CDR3 DNA sequence: TGTGCCATCAGTGGGGACAGGGAAGGAGGTGGCTACACCTTC.

V usage is TRBV5-1 and J usage is TRBJ2-3, with 12 bases lining up with TRBD2. There are 16 residues in the CDR3. CDR1 SGHRS and CDR2 YFSETQ come from the germline V gene. J gave up 0 bases and V 2 bases, and 1 base lay outside the gene matches. The CDR3: CASSLGLAGSTDTQYF. As DNA, the CDR3 is TGCGCCAGCAGCTTAGGACTAGCGGGAAGCACAGATACGCAGTATTTT.

V is TRBV19 and J is TRBJ2-3, with 12 bases identical to TRBD1. Germline CDR1 LNHDA, CDR2 SQIVND (reference sequence). V lost 3 bases to trimming and J lost 9 bases; unmatched junction nucleotides: 4. The CDR3 consists of 14 residues. This CDR3 reads CASSIQGTGGTQYF. CDR3 coding DNA: TGTGCCAGTAGTATTCAAGGGACAGGGGGCACGCAGTATTTT.

The CDR3 region has the DNA TGCAGTGCTAGTAGACTAGCGGGAGGCACAGATACGCAGTATTTT. It translates to CSASRLAGGTDTQYF. The chain couples TRBV20-1 to TRBJ2-3; 12 nucleotides align to TRBD2. V was clipped by 3 bases and J by 1 base; unmatched bases: 2. CDR3 length: 15 amino acids. Germline V gene lookup returns CDR1 DFQATT and CDR2 SNEGSKA (reference sequence).

V usage is TRBV25-1 and J usage is TRBJ1-6; TRBD1 is a possible D gene (5 bases). Germline CDR1 MGHDK, CDR2 SYGVNS. This CDR3 has 14 amino acids. V was cut by 7 bases and J by 7 bases, with 14 bases left in between. The DNA of the CDR3 is TGTGCCAGCACCGGGGGAGGGAGGAATTCACCCCTCCACTTT. Translation gives CASTGGGRNSPLHF.

The CDR3 sequence is CASSLGGRDSGRRETQYF. In nucleotides, the CDR3 is TGCGCCAGCAGCTTGGGGGGGCGGGACAGCGGGCGTCGAGAGACCCAGTACTTC. V is TRBV5-1 and J is TRBJ2-5; D is possibly TRBD1 (7 bases). Germline loops: CDR1 SGHRS, CDR2 YFSETQ. There are 18 residues in the CDR3. Trimming took 0 bases from V and 4 from J, leaving 22 bases between them.

The chain links TRBV10-3 to TRBJ1-5; D call uncertain. Trimming cost V 10 bases and J 2 bases, with 12 bases left between them. Germline values: CDR1 ENHRY, CDR2 SYGVKD. The CDR3 contains 13 residues. CDR3 coding DNA: TGTGCCACTTGGGAGGGTGGCAATCAGCCCCAGCATTTT. This codes for CATWEGGNQPQHF.